This T cell receptor beta chain derives from a study of vaccination and CD4 T cells after COVID-19. Cultured CD4+ T cell DNA underwent sequencing with the Oncomine TCR Beta short-read assay. TCRdb reprocessed the PCR reads via MiXCR and lists one record per CDR3 protein. The sample has 13,000 or so distinct CDR3 sequences, just under 35% seen once; the top ten hold around 10%. The sample's treatment: approximately 10-day PBMC culture with coronavirus spike peptide pools or control peptides (ViraFEST assay). The CDR3 consists of 15 residues. The V and J ends lost 5 bases and 2 bases respectively, with 15 bases between them. In germline, CDR1 is SQVTM, CDR2 ANQGSEA. As for this clonotype: Its target is unknown.

The chain combines TRBV29-1 with TRBJ2-2; possible D gene TRBD1, 6 bases. This TCR was recovered from a human donor who had recovered from COVID-19. The sequenced sample consisted of CD4+ T cells from blood, cultured in vitro. The CDR3 loop is CSVTGTALNTGELFF. DNA of the CDR3: TGCAGCGTTACAGGGACCGCACTTAACACCGGGGAGCTGTTTTTT.